A selection of T cell receptor beta chains follows, all from one sample in a study of T cells after yellow fever vaccination. TCRdb passed the 5' RACE reads through MiXCR, listing each CDR3 protein once. The table has roughly 400,000 distinct CDR3 sequences, approximately 18% seen once. Source: PBMCs, taken before the yellow fever booster vaccination. These TCRs come from a man aged 18-30 years who received the YFV17D yellow fever vaccine. The CDR3 runs from the conserved cysteine through the conserved F or W. Each record gives: CDR3 DNA, CDR3 protein, D gene, clone size, V gene, J gene. A D gene is named only where the DNA matches it firmly. A clone size is listed for some rows: how often the clone was seen (once, few, many), or a class if it is expanded.

CDR3 DNA: TGTGCCAGCAGTCCACCCAGGGGGCTGAACACTGAAGCTTTCTTT
CDR3 protein: CASSPPRGLNTEAFF
D gene: TRBD1
clone size: many
V gene: TRBV27
J gene: TRBJ1-1

CDR3 DNA: TGTGCCAGCAGCCAAGGCCCCCCGGGGGCCTACGAGCAGTACTTC
CDR3 protein: CASSQGPPGAYEQYF
D gene: .
clone size: few
V gene: TRBV4-2
J gene: TRBJ2-7

CDR3 DNA: TGCAGCGTTGCGCGACAGGGAAGTTTAACAGATACGCAGTATTTT
CDR3 protein: CSVARQGSLTDTQYF
D gene: TRBD1
clone size: .
V gene: TRBV29-1
J gene: TRBJ2-3

CDR3 DNA: TGTGCCAGCAGCTTAAGTGCAGGGAGCACTGAAGCTTTCTTT
CDR3 protein: CASSLSAGSTEAFF
D gene: .
clone size: .
V gene: TRBV7-3
J gene: TRBJ1-1

CDR3 DNA: TGTGCCAGCAGTTTAGCAGGGTCCCACAATGAGCAGTTCTTC
CDR3 protein: CASSLAGSHNEQFF
D gene: .
clone size: .
V gene: TRBV12-3/TRBV12-4
J gene: TRBJ2-1

CDR3 DNA: TGTGCCAGCAGCTTAGAGCCAGGGGACACTGAAGCTTTCTTT
CDR3 protein: CASSLEPGDTEAFF
D gene: .
clone size: .
V gene: TRBV7-2
J gene: TRBJ1-1

CDR3 DNA: TGTGCCAGCAGTTATACGTGGGGGGCGCTTGGCTACACCTTC
CDR3 protein: CASSYTWGALGYTF
D gene: .
clone size: .
V gene: TRBV6-5
J gene: TRBJ1-2

CDR3 DNA: TGTGCCAGCAGTTGGCCGGGGGCCGACACTGAAGCTTTCTTT
CDR3 protein: CASSWPGADTEAFF
D gene: .
clone size: few
V gene: TRBV6-5
J gene: TRBJ1-1

CDR3 DNA: TGCGCCAGCAGCGCGGACGGATTTTCTAACTATGGCTACACCTTC
CDR3 protein: CASSADGFSNYGYTF
D gene: .
clone size: many
V gene: TRBV5-1
J gene: TRBJ1-2

CDR3 DNA: TGTGCCAGCAGCTTATATCCGCGGCCTCAGCCCCAGCATTTT
CDR3 protein: CASSLYPRPQPQHF
D gene: .
clone size: .
V gene: TRBV7-9
J gene: TRBJ1-5

CDR3 DNA: TGTGCCAGCTCACTGCCGGGACGTGGGGGAAACACCATATATTTT
CDR3 protein: CASSLPGRGGNTIYF
D gene: .
clone size: few
V gene: TRBV18
J gene: TRBJ1-3

CDR3 DNA: TGTGCCACCAGTGACACCTATGGCTACACCTTC
CDR3 protein: CATSDTYGYTF
D gene: .
clone size: .
V gene: TRBV24-1
J gene: TRBJ1-2

CDR3 DNA: TGTGCCAGCAGCCAAGACGAGCGGGGGGGATCCGGGGAGCTGTTTTTT
CDR3 protein: CASSQDERGGSGELFF
D gene: TRBD2
clone size: .
V gene: TRBV4-2
J gene: TRBJ2-2

CDR3 DNA: TGCAGCGCGGGGCAGAATGAGCAGTTCTTC
CDR3 protein: CSAGQNEQFF
D gene: .
clone size: few
V gene: TRBV29-1
J gene: TRBJ2-1

CDR3 DNA: TGTGCCAGCTCATCCACAGGGGATCTCACCGGTGGCTACACCTTC
CDR3 protein: CASSSTGDLTGGYTF
D gene: TRBD1
clone size: few
V gene: TRBV18
J gene: TRBJ1-2

CDR3 DNA: TGCAGCGTTGTACAGGGCCTCAATCAGCCCCAGCATTTT
CDR3 protein: CSVVQGLNQPQHF
D gene: .
clone size: many
V gene: TRBV29-1
J gene: TRBJ1-5

CDR3 DNA: TGTGCCAGCAGTTGGTCCGGGGGGCCCCAGCATTTT
CDR3 protein: CASSWSGGPQHF
D gene: .
clone size: .
V gene: TRBV6-5
J gene: TRBJ1-5

CDR3 DNA: TGCAGTGCTAGGGGACGGGAGGGGCGAGGCCAGTACTTC
CDR3 protein: CSARGREGRGQYF
D gene: TRBD2
clone size: few
V gene: TRBV20-1
J gene: TRBJ2-5

CDR3 DNA: TGTGCCATCTCTCCCAGGGACTTCGTATTAGGGAACACTGAAGCTTTCTTT
CDR3 protein: CAISPRDFVLGNTEAFF
D gene: .
clone size: few
V gene: TRBV10-3
J gene: TRBJ1-1

CDR3 DNA: TGCAGCGTACTAGAACGGGACTACCCAAACAATGAGCAGTTCTTC
CDR3 protein: CSVLERDYPNNEQFF
D gene: TRBD2
clone size: few
V gene: TRBV29-1
J gene: TRBJ2-1

CDR3 DNA: TGTGCCAGCAGCCTCGATGGTAGGAGGGAGACCCAGTACTTC
CDR3 protein: CASSLDGRRETQYF
D gene: .
clone size: many
V gene: TRBV3-1
J gene: TRBJ2-5

CDR3 DNA: TGTGCCAGCAGCCGCAATAGCGGTCAAGAGACCCAGTACTTC
CDR3 protein: CASSRNSGQETQYF
D gene: .
clone size: .
V gene: TRBV7-8
J gene: TRBJ2-5

CDR3 DNA: TGTGCCAGCAGTGACAAGGGACAGGGGAAAACCTACGAGCAGTACTTC
CDR3 protein: CASSDKGQGKTYEQYF
D gene: TRBD1
clone size: few
V gene: TRBV6-2/TRBV6-3
J gene: TRBJ2-7